Each of the 10 T cell receptor beta chains below was sequenced from the same sample in a study of blood T cell repertoires in COVID-19. TCRdb keeps only in-frame clones here, not all; method: immunoSEQ multiplex PCR. The sample has approximately 260,000 clones; around 87% are singletons. The specimen was peripheral blood. The receptor source for this set is a man aged 18 to 29 with active or convalescent COVID-19.

Written as DNA, the CDR3 is TGTGCCAGCAGGGGCGCGGGGGGCTACACCTTC. Residues: CASRGAGGYTF. The chain uses TRBV5-4 and TRBJ1-2, with D unclear. The V end was cut by 5 bases, the J end by 8 bases, with 10 bases between. Germline V CDR1 and CDR2: SGHNT, YYREEE (reference sequence). CDR3 length equals 11 residues.

The chain joins TRBV24-1 to TRBJ2-1; the match to TRBD2 covers 7 bases. The V gene's germline CDR1 is KGHDR and CDR2 SFDVKD. V lost 9 bases to trimming and J lost 8 bases; unmatched junction nucleotides: 9. The CDR3 covers 13 residues. CDR3 region: CATGTAAGDEQFF. CDR3 in DNA: TGTGCCACCGGTACCGCCGCGGGGGATGAGCAGTTCTTC.

This rearrangement joins TRBV13 to TRBJ2-7; 8 bases agree with TRBD2. The CDR3 extends over 14 amino acids. The V segment lost 4 bases and the J segment 1 base; nucleotides outside the gene matches: 3. The germline CDR1 and CDR2 sequences are PRHDT and FYEKMQ (reference sequence). CDR3 residues: CASSSGTSSYEQYF. The CDR3 DNA is TGTGCCAGCAGCTCCGGGACTAGTTCCTACGAGCAGTACTTC.

CDR3 amino acids: CASSSRGPYEQYF. DNA of the CDR3: TGTGCCAGCAGTTCCAGGGGGCCCTACGAGCAGTACTTC. The rearrangement uses TRBV12-3 or TRBV12-4 and TRBJ2-7; 8 nucleotides line up with TRBD1. The V segment lost 4 bases and the J segment 2 bases; nucleotides outside the gene matches: 1. The CDR3 length is 13 residues.

The gene calls are TRBV3-1 (or the pseudogene TRBV3-2) and TRBJ2-7; 8 bases fit TRBD2. Germline assignment: CDR1 LGHDT and CDR2 YNNKEL (reference sequence). CDR3 length: 15 amino acids. V was clipped by 4 bases and J by 2 bases; unmatched bases: 7. The CDR3 region is CASSRVAGITYEQYF. The CDR3 DNA is TGTGCCAGCAGCCGGGTAGCGGGGATTACCTACGAGCAGTACTTC.

The V gene is TRBV7-9, the J gene TRBJ2-5; weak D call: TRBD1 (6 bases). Trimming removed 4 bases from V and 5 bases from J, with 11 bases in between. The CDR3 totals 13 residues. Germline V lookup: CDR1 SEHNR, CDR2 FQNEAQ (reference sequence). The CDR3 loop reads CASSWTAMETQYF. The CDR3 DNA reads as TGTGCCAGCAGCTGGACAGCGATGGAGACCCAGTACTTC.

J is TRBJ2-1 and V is TRBV18; D unclear. The CDR3 totals 15 residues. Germline lookup yields CDR1 KGHSH and CDR2 LQKENI. V gave up 1 base and J gave up 1 base, with 8 bases separating them. The DNA for the CDR3 is TGTGCCAGCTCACCACTAGCACAATCCTACAATGAGCAGTTCTTC. Amino acids: CASSPLAQSYNEQFF.

The chain carries TRBV6-6 and TRBJ1-6; the match to TRBD1 covers 7 bases. Per the germline V gene, CDR1 is MNHNY and CDR2 is SVGAGI (reference sequence). The CDR3 runs to 11 residues. With V trimmed by 6 bases and J by 14 bases, 4 bases remained unmatched. Written as DNA, the CDR3 is TGTGCCAGCAGCCCCGACAGGGCCCTCCACTTT. Translating gives CASSPDRALHF.

The rearrangement uses TRBV28 and TRBJ1-3; maybe TRBD1 (5 bases). The CDR3 runs 13 residues. Germline V CDR1 and CDR2: MDHEN, SYDVKM. Trimming took off 10 bases at V and 0 bases at J, with 10 bases between the two ends. The CDR3 bases are TGTGCCATCTCAGACAGCTCTGGAAACACCATATATTTT. It specifies CAISDSSGNTIYF.

In this sample, this clone turned up once. The chain uses TRBV7-2 and TRBJ2-7; 8 bases align to TRBD2. This CDR3 contains 16 residues. Germline CDR1 SGHTA, CDR2 FQGNSA. Trimming removed 4 bases from V and 1 base from J; junction bases left unmatched: 9. The CDR3 protein is CASSSSSGGSSYEQYF. The CDR3 DNA sequence: TGTGCCAGCAGCTCCTCGTCGGGAGGGTCTTCCTACGAGCAGTACTTC. Combining the CDR3 with reference TRBV7-2 and TRBJ2-7 gives the whole variable domain GAGVSQSPSNKVTEKGKDVELRCDPISGHTALYWYRQSLGQGLEFLIYFQGNSAPDKSGLPSDRFSAERTGGSVSTLTIQRTQQEDSAVYLCASSSSSGGSSYEQYFGPGTRLTVT.